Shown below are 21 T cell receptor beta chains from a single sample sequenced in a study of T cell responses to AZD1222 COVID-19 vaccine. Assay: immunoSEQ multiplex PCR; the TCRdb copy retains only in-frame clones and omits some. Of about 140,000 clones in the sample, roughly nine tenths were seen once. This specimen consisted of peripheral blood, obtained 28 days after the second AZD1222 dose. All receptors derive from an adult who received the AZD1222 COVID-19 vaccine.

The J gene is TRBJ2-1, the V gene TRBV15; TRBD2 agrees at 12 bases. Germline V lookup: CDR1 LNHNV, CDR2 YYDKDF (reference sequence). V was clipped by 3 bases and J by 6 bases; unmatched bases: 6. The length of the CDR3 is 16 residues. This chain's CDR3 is CATSRALAGGTNEQFF. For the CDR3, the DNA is TGTGCCACCAGCAGGGCCCTAGCGGGAGGGACCAATGAGCAGTTCTTC.

The CDR3 DNA reads as TGTGCCAGCAGCGTCCGGGCCAACACAGATACGCAGTATTTT. As protein: CASSVRANTDTQYF. The chain employs TRBV9 and TRBJ2-3; D call uncertain. V was trimmed by 2 bases and J by 2 bases, leaving 9 bases between them. There are 14 residues in the CDR3. The germline V gene has CDR1 SGDLS and CDR2 YYNGEE.

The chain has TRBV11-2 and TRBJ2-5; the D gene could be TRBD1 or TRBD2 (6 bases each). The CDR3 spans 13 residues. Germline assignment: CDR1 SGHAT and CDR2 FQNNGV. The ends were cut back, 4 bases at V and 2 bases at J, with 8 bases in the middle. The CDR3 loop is CASSWGAQETQYF. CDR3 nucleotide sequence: TGTGCCAGCAGCTGGGGGGCGCAAGAGACCCAGTACTTC.

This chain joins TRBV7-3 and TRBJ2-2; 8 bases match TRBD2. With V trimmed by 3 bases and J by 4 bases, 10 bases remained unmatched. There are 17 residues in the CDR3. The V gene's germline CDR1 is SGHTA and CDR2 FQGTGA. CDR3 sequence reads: CASSFLGPRGGTGELFF. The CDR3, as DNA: TGTGCCAGCAGCTTCCTAGGACCCCGGGGGGGCACCGGGGAGCTGTTTTTT.

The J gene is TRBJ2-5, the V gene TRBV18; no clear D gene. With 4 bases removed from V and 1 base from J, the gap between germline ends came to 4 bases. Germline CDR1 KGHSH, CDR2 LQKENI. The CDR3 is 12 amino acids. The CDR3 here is CASSLTQETQYF. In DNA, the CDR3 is TGTGCCAGCTCACTAACCCAAGAGACCCAGTACTTC.

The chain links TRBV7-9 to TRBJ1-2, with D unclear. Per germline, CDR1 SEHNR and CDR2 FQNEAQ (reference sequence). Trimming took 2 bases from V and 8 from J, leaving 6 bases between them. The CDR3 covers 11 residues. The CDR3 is CASSLTGGYTF. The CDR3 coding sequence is TGTGCCAGCAGCTTAACTGGCGGCTACACCTTC.

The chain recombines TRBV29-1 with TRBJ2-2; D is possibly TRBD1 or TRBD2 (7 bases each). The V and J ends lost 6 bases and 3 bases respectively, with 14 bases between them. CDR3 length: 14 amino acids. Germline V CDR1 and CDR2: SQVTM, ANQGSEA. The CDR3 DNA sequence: TGCAGCGTCCGACAGGGAGGGGACACCGGGGAGCTGTTTTTT. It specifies CSVRQGGDTGELFF.

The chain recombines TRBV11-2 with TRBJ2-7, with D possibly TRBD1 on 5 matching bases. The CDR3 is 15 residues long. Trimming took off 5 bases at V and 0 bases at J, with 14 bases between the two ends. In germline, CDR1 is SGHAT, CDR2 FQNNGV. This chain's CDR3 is CASSRRQHYSYEQYF. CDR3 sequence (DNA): TGTGCCAGCAGCCGAAGACAGCACTACTCCTACGAGCAGTACTTC.

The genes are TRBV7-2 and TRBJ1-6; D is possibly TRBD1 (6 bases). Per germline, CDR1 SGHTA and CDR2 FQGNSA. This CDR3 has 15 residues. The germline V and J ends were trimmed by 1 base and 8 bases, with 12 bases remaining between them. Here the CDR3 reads CASSLDIGGHSPLHF. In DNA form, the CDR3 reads TGTGCCAGCAGCTTAGATATTGGGGGGCATTCACCCCTCCACTTT.

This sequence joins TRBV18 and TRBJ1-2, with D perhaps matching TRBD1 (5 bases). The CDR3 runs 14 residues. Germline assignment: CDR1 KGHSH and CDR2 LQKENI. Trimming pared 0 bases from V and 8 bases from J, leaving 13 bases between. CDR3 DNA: TGTGCCAGCTCACCACCGGGGACGTTGTACGGCTACACCTTC. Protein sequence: CASSPPGTLYGYTF.

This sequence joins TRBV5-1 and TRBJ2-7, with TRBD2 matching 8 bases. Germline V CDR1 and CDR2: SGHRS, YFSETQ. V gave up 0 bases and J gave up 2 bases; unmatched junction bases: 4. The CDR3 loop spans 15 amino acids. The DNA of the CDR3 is TGCGCCAGCAGCTTGGATACGGGGGGGCCCTACGAGCAGTACTTC. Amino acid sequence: CASSLDTGGPYEQYF.

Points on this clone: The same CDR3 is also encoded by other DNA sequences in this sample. Here the CDR3 DNA reads TGTGCCAGCAGCTCGGGACAGGGTGGCAATCAGCCCCAGCATTTT. This codes for CASSSGQGGNQPQHF. V and J are TRBV6-5 and TRBJ1-5, with 9 bases identical to TRBD1. Germline loops: CDR1 MNHEY, CDR2 SVGAGI. The V gene end was trimmed by 6 bases and the J gene end by 2 bases; junction bases not matched to a gene: 5. The CDR3 consists of 15 residues.

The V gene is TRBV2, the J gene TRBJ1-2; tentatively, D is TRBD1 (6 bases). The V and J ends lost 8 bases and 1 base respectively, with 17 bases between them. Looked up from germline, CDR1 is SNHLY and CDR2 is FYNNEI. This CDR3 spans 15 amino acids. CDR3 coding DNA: TGTGCCAGCGCGAGGTGGGGGGCATTTAACTATGGCTACACCTTC. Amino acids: CASARWGAFNYGYTF.

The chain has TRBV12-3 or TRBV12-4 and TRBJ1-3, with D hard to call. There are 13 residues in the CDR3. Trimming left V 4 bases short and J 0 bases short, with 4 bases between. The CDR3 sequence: CASSSHSGNTIYF. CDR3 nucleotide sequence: TGTGCCAGCAGTTCCCACTCTGGAAACACCATATATTTT.

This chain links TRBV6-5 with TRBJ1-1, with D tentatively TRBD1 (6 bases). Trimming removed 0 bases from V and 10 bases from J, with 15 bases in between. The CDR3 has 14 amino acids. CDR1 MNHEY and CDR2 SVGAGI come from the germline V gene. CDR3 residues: CASSYSAGAGGAFF. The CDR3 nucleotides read TGTGCCAGCAGTTACTCGGCAGGGGCCGGAGGAGCTTTCTTT.

The CDR3 protein is CASRTARTGTNYGYTF. The CDR3 nucleotides are TGTGCCAGCAGAACCGCCCGGACAGGGACTAACTATGGCTACACCTTC. V usage is TRBV21-1 and J usage is TRBJ1-2; the D call of TRBD1 is as the table states it, not checked on the DNA. TRBV21-1 is annotated as a pseudogene. The CDR3 is 16 residues long.

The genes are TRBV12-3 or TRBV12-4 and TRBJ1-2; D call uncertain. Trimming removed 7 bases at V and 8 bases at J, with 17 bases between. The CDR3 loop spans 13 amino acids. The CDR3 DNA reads TGTGCCAGCAACACCGACGGGGAGGGCGGCTACACCTTC. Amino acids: CASNTDGEGGYTF.

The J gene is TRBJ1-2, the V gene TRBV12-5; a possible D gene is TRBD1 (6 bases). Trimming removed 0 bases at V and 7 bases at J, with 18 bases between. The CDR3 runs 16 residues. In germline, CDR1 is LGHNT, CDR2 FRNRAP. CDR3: CASGLVWGRGRSGYTF. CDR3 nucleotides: TGTGCTAGTGGTTTGGTTTGGGGGCGCGGGCGGAGTGGCTACACCTTC.

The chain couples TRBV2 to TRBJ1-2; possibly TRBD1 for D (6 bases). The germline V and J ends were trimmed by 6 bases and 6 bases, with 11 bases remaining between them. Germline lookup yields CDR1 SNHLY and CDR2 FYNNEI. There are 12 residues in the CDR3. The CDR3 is CASSRDNNGYTF. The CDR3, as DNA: TGTGCCAGCAGCCGGGACAACAATGGCTACACCTTC.

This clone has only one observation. The CDR3 is CASSLGTGGKNTEAFF. DNA for the CDR3: TGTGCCAGCAGCTTAGGGACAGGGGGCAAGAACACTGAAGCTTTCTTT. The gene calls are TRBV11-2 and TRBJ1-1, with 11 bases identical to TRBD1. There are 16 residues in the CDR3. V shed 1 base, J shed 1 base, and the junction held 2 bases outside the gene matches. Germline assignment: CDR1 SGHAT and CDR2 FQNNGV.

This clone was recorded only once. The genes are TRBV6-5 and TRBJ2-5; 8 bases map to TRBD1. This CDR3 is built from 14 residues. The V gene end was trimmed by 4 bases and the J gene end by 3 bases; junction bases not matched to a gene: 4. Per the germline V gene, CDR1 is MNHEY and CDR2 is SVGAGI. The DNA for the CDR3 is TGTGCCAGCAGTTTCGGACAGGGAGAAGAGACCCAGTACTTC. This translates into CASSFGQGEETQYF.